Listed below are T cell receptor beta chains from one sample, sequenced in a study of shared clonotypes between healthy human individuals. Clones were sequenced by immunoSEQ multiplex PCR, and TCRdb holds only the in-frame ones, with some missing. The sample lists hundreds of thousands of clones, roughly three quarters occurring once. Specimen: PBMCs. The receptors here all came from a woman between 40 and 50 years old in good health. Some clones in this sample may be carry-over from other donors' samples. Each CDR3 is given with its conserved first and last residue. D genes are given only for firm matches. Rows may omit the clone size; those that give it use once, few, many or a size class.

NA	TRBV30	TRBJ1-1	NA	CAWTPRGNTEAFF	TGTGCCTGGACCCCCCGAGGGAACACTGAAGCTTTCTTT
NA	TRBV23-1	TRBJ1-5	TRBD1	CASSQSWVQGVNQPQHF	TGCGCCAGCAGTCAATCGTGGGTCCAGGGGGTGAATCAGCCCCAGCATTTT
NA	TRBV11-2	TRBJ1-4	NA	CASSLSGGPNEKLFF	TGTGCCAGCAGCTTATCAGGCGGACCTAATGAAAAACTGTTTTTT
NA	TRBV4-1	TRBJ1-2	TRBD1	CASSQVKGAKYGYTF	TGCGCCAGCAGCCAAGTTAAGGGGGCAAAATATGGCTACACCTTC
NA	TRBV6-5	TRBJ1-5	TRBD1	CASSPLGTGRQPQHF	TGTGCCAGCAGTCCCCTCGGGACAGGGAGGCAGCCCCAGCATTTT
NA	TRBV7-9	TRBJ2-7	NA	CASSFSGRGSYEQYF	TGTGCCAGCAGCTTTTCGGGCAGAGGTTCCTACGAGCAGTACTTC
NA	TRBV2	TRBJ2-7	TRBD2	CASAGSGTSGRGAWEQYF	TGTGCCAGCGCAGGCTCCGGGACTAGCGGGAGAGGTGCGTGGGAGCAGTACTTC
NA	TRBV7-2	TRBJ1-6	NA	CASSLSVRSPLRF	TGTGCCAGCAGCTTATCCGTCCGGTCACCCCTCCGCTTT
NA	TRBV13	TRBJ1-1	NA	CASSAGDSLNTEAFF	TGTGCCAGCAGCGCCGGAGACAGTTTGAACACTGAAGCTTTCTTT
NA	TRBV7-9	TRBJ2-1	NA	CASSLDGSSYNEQFF	TGTGCCAGCAGCTTAGATGGGAGCTCCTACAATGAGCAGTTCTTC
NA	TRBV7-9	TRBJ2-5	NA	CASSSRQDQPGETQYF	TGTGCCAGCAGCTCGAGACAGGATCAACCCGGGGAGACCCAGTACTTC
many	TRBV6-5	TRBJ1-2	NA	CASSNKLGGYTF	TGTGCCAGCAGTAATAAACTCGGGGGCTACACCTTC
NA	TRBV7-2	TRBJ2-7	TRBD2	CASRLAGEVPYEQYF	TGTGCCAGCAGGCTAGCGGGAGAAGTCCCCTACGAGCAGTACTTC
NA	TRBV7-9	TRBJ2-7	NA	CASSLYGTASYEQYF	TGTGCCAGCAGCTTATACGGGACGGCGAGCTACGAGCAGTACTTC
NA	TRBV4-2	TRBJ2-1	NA	CASSQRELADEQFF	TGTGCCAGCAGCCAAAGAGAGCTAGCCGATGAGCAGTTCTTC
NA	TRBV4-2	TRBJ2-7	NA	CASSQDRSLSSYEQYF	TGTGCCAGCAGCCAAGATCGGAGTTTGAGCTCCTACGAGCAGTACTTC
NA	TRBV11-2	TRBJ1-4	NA	CASSLDPGEKLFF	TGTGCCAGCAGCTTAGATCCAGGTGAAAAACTGTTTTTT
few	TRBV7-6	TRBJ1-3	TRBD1	CASSPGQGRSSGNTIYF	TGTGCCAGCAGCCCGGGACAGGGGAGAAGCTCTGGAAACACCATATATTTT